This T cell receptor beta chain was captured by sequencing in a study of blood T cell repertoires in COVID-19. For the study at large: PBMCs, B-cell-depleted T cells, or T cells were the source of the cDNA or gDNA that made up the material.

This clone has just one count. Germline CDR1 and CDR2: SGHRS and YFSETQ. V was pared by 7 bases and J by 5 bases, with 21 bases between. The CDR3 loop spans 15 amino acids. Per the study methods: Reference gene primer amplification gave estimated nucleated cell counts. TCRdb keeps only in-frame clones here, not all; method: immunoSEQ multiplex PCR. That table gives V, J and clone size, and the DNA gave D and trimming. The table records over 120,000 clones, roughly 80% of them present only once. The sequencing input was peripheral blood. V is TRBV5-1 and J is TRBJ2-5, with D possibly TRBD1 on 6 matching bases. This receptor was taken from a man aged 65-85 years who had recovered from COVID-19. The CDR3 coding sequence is TGCGCCAGCGGGAGAGGACAGTCTAATTTCGAGACCCAGTACTTC. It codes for CASGRGQSNFETQYF. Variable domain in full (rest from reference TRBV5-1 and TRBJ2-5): KAGVTQTPRYLIKTRGQQVTLSCSPISGHRSVSWYQQTPGQGLQFLFEYFSETQRNKGNFPGRFSGRQFSNSRSEMNVSTLELGDSALYLCASGRGQSNFETQYFGPGTRLLVL.